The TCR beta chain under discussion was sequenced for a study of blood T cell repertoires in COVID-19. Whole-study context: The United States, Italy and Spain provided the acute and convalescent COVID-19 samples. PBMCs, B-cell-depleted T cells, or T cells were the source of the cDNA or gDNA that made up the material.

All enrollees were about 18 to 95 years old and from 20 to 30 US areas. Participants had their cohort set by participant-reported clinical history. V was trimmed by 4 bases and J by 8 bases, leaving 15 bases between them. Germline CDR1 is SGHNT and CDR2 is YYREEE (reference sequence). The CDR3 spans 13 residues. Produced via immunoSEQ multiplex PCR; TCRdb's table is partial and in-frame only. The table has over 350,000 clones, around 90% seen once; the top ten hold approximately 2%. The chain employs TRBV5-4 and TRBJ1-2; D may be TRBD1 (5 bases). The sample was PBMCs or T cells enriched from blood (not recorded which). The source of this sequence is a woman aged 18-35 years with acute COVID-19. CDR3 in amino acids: CASSPRSGAGYTF. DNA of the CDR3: TGTGCCAGCAGCCCCCGTTCTGGGGCCGGCTACACCTTC.